This T cell receptor beta chain came from a study of cytotoxic CD8 clonotypes in ibrutinib-treated CLL. About the study: IGHV unmutated fewer than 18; relapsed/refractory about a dozen; treatment-naive some 14. General observations from the study: Clonality correlated strongly with circulating CD8+ T cells and exceeded age-matched healthy donors at baseline. The public clonotypes identified were infrequent and showed contraction or stability on treatment. The study found clonality rose at ibrutinib response, then fell toward baseline at progression.

A word on this clone: The antigen is not known.

Only in-frame clones appear in the TCRdb table, and some are missing; sequencing was by immunoSEQ multiplex PCR. This sample yields more than 8,000 clones, of which roughly 55% are seen a single time; 15% to 20% belongs to the top ten. Looked up from germline, CDR1 is KGHSH and CDR2 is LQKENI. V gave up 1 base and J gave up 4 bases; unmatched junction bases: 2. The CDR3 sequence is 14 residues long. The J gene is TRBJ2-3, the V gene TRBV18; 7 bases map to TRBD2. The clonotype originates from a human donor with chronic lymphocytic leukemia. Sequenced material: PBMCs, taken before ibrutinib treatment. The CDR3 DNA is TGTGCCAGCTCACCACGCGGGAGCGCAGATACGCAGTATTTT. Amino acids: CASSPRGSADTQYF.